This entry lists 30 T cell receptor beta chains sequenced from one sample in a study of T cell changes during pregnancy in multiple sclerosis (dated by TCRdb to between 2017 and 2020). Library method: the immunoSEQ multiplex PCR assay. TCRdb provides this immuneACCESS table in a form limited to in-frame rearrangements. Some clones are lacking; in checked studies, under half of them reflect an unresolved V gene, and why the rest are absent is not known. This sample is represented by about 48,000 clones; 88% of them were singletons. Less than 1.5% of the sample lies in the top ten. The starting material was CD4+ T cells from peripheral blood mononuclear cells, obtained in the second trimester of pregnancy. These receptors all come from a female donor with multiple sclerosis, enrolled in a pregnancy study.

V usage is TRBV14 and J usage is TRBJ2-7; TRBD1 aligns across 9 bases. J lost 3 bases, V lost 5 bases, and 8 bases had no gene match. The CDR3 runs 15 residues. Germline assignment: CDR1 SGHDN and CDR2 FVKESK. The CDR3 loop reads CASSGRTGVVYEQYF. The CDR3 DNA follows: TGTGCCAGCAGCGGGAGGACAGGGGTTGTCTACGAGCAGTACTTC. The whole variable domain, remainder taken from reference TRBV14 and TRBJ2-7, is EAGVTQFPSHSVIEKGQTVTLRCDPISGHDNLYWYRRVMGKEIKFLLHFVKESKQDESGMPNNRFLAERTGGTYSTLKVQPAELEDSGVYFCASSGRTGVVYEQYFGPGTRLTVT.

This sequence joins TRBV19 and TRBJ1-5; a possible D gene is TRBD1 (5 bases). Between the trimmed V and J ends, which lost 0 bases and 11 bases, there was a span of 11 bases. CDR1 is LNHDA and CDR2 is SQIVND in the germline V gene (reference sequence). This CDR3 is built from 13 residues. This CDR3 is CASSIDRRASQHF. DNA of the CDR3: TGTGCCAGTAGTATAGATCGCAGGGCATCCCAGCATTTT.

The chain carries TRBV5-1 and TRBJ2-5; 12 bases are shared with TRBD2. V dropped 4 bases and J dropped 1; count of bases not matched to a gene: 2. The CDR3 consists of 15 residues. The germline V gene encodes CDR1 SGHRS and CDR2 YFSETQ. The CDR3 is CASSLAGGPQETQYF. The CDR3 region has the DNA TGCGCCAGCAGCCTAGCGGGAGGGCCCCAAGAGACCCAGTACTTC.

The chain carries TRBV7-9 and TRBJ2-7; TRBD2 aligns across 14 bases. The CDR3 loop spans 16 amino acids. The germline V gene encodes CDR1 SEHNR and CDR2 FQNEAQ (reference sequence). Unmatched junction bases numbered 5, after V lost 5 bases and J lost 2 bases. CDR3 in amino acids: CASSPMGLAGAYEQYF. CDR3 coding DNA: TGTGCCAGCAGCCCAATGGGACTAGCGGGAGCCTACGAGCAGTACTTC.

J is TRBJ1-2 and V is TRBV5-1, with D perhaps matching TRBD1 (6 bases). The CDR3 runs 14 residues. Germline CDR1 is SGHRS and CDR2 is YFSETQ. Trimming removed 0 bases from V and 8 bases from J, with 14 bases in between. This CDR3 is CASSLAVGAGGYTF. In nucleotides, the CDR3 is TGCGCCAGCAGCTTGGCCGTGGGGGCAGGAGGCTACACCTTC.

The chain carries TRBV5-6 and TRBJ1-3; 7 bases are shared with TRBD1. CDR1 is SGHDT and CDR2 is YYEEEE in the germline V gene. The CDR3 totals 13 residues. V shed 0 bases and J 7 bases; nucleotides not matched to a gene: 1. In DNA, the CDR3 is TGTGCCAGCAGCTTGGTACAGGGGAACACCATATATTTT. It yields the protein CASSLVQGNTIYF.

This clone was recorded once. The chain uses TRBV23-1 and TRBJ1-2; D remains ambiguous. TRBV23-1 is an open reading frame, and its role is uncertain. Between the trimmed V and J ends, which lost 0 bases and 0 bases, there was a span of 14 bases. The CDR3 loop spans 17 amino acids. The CDR3 loop is CASSQSVVTVANYGYTF. The CDR3 bases are TGCGCCAGCAGTCAATCCGTGGTAACAGTCGCTAACTATGGCTACACCTTC.

The rearrangement uses TRBV6-5 and TRBJ2-7; 10 bases are a match to TRBD1. The length of the CDR3 is 15 residues. CDR1 is MNHEY, CDR2 SVGAGI, per germline. V lost 3 bases and J lost 4; bases outside the gene matches: 6. The CDR3, as DNA: TGTGCCAGCAGTTATATTAGGACAGGGGGATACGAGCAGTACTTC. This sequence encodes CASSYIRTGGYEQYF.

This rearrangement joins TRBV5-6 to TRBJ2-3; D is ambiguous. The CDR3 covers 12 residues. CDR1 and CDR2 from the germline V gene are SGHDT and YYEEEE. The ends were cut back, 4 bases at V and 6 bases at J, with 9 bases in the middle. In DNA form, the CDR3 reads TGTGCCAGCAGCCCACAGTCGGATACGCAGTATTTT. It translates to CASSPQSDTQYF.

J is TRBJ2-2 and V is TRBV5-1; 8 bases agree with TRBD2. CDR1 and CDR2 from the germline V gene are SGHRS and YFSETQ. The CDR3 is 15 residues long. V shed 4 bases, J shed 6 bases, and the junction held 8 bases outside the gene matches. CDR3 protein: CASSHPGGDPGELFF. In DNA, the CDR3 is TGCGCCAGCAGCCACCCGGGAGGGGATCCCGGGGAGCTGTTTTTT. The whole variable domain, filled in from reference TRBV5-1 and TRBJ2-2, reads KAGVTQTPRYLIKTRGQQVTLSCSPISGHRSVSWYQQTPGQGLQFLFEYFSETQRNKGNFPGRFSGRQFSNSRSEMNVSTLELGDSALYLCASSHPGGDPGELFFGEGSRLTVL.

The gene calls are TRBV10-3 and TRBJ2-2; TRBD2 matches 12 bases. The CDR3 contains 18 residues. The germline V gene has CDR1 ENHRY and CDR2 SYGVKD. Trimming removed 4 bases from V and 2 bases from J; junction bases left unmatched: 8. CDR3 in DNA: TGTGCCATCAGTGGACCCACTAGCGGGAGGTCAAACACCGGGGAGCTGTTTTTT. Translation gives CAISGPTSGRSNTGELFF.

This chain connects TRBV5-1 to TRBJ2-1; 10 bases line up with TRBD2. There are 17 residues in the CDR3. V lost 2 bases, J lost 2 bases, and 7 bases stayed unmatched. Germline-derived CDR1 and CDR2 are SGHRS and YFSETQ. As DNA, the CDR3 is TGCGCCAGCAGCTTACCCCCCACTAGCGGGGCCTACAATGAGCAGTTCTTC. It is translated as CASSLPPTSGAYNEQFF. Drawing the rest from reference TRBV5-1 and TRBJ2-1, the complete variable domain is KAGVTQTPRYLIKTRGQQVTLSCSPISGHRSVSWYQQTPGQGLQFLFEYFSETQRNKGNFPGRFSGRQFSNSRSEMNVSTLELGDSALYLCASSLPPTSGAYNEQFFGPGTRLTVL.

The chain couples TRBV18 to TRBJ2-7; 7 nucleotides line up with TRBD1. Germline V gene lookup returns CDR1 KGHSH and CDR2 LQKENI. The V and J ends lost 5 bases and 4 bases, in that order; junction bases with no gene match: 11. CDR3 length equals 15 residues. The CDR3 DNA reads as TGTGCCAGCTCAGAAACCGCGACAGGGACGTACGAGCAGTACTTC. As protein: CASSETATGTYEQYF.

The count of this clone is one. The chain couples TRBV5-1 to TRBJ2-3, with 7 nucleotides matching TRBD2. CDR1 and CDR2 (germline): SGHRS, YFSETQ. Trimming cost V 3 bases and J 6 bases; bases outside gene matches: 1. CDR3 size: 12 residues. As DNA, the CDR3 is TGCGCCAGCAGCTCCGGGGGGGATACGCAGTATTTT. This gives the protein CASSSGGDTQYF.

The chain uses TRBV7-2 and TRBJ1-2; 9 bases line up with TRBD1. Germline CDR1 and CDR2: SGHTA and FQGNSA. This CDR3 region has 15 residues. After removal of 0 bases from V and 13 bases from J, the junction contained 12 bases not matched to a gene. CDR3 in amino acids: CASSLARGQGVYPTF. DNA for the CDR3: TGTGCCAGCAGCTTAGCGAGGGGACAGGGTGTTTATCCCACCTTC.

V and J are TRBV7-2 and TRBJ1-2; possibly TRBD1 for D (5 bases). Germline CDR1 SGHTA, CDR2 FQGNSA. There are 12 residues in the CDR3. Trimming took 1 base from V and 12 from J, leaving 12 bases between them. CDR3 protein: CASSLDVGGDTF. The CDR3 bases are TGTGCCAGCAGCTTAGATGTGGGGGGGGACACCTTC.

This chain uses TRBV19 with TRBJ2-2; 8 bases are a match to TRBD2. The CDR3 sequence is 15 residues long. Trimming cost V 5 bases and J 6 bases; bases outside gene matches: 8. Looked up from germline, CDR1 is LNHDA and CDR2 is SQIVND (reference sequence). CDR3 DNA sequence: TGTGCCAGTAGTTTCAGCGGGAGATACTCCGGGGAGCTGTTTTTT. Amino acids: CASSFSGRYSGELFF.

The table lists this clone with a count of one. The chain carries TRBV5-1 and TRBJ2-1; 7 nucleotides agree with TRBD2. This CDR3 has 16 amino acids. Trimming at V came to 0 bases and at J to 0 bases, leaving 3 bases not matched to a gene. CDR1 is SGHRS, CDR2 YFSETQ, per germline. This chain's CDR3 is CASSLASGTSYNEQFF. In DNA form, the CDR3 reads TGCGCCAGCAGCTTGGCCAGCGGGACCTCCTACAATGAGCAGTTCTTC.

As for this clone: As the CDR3 is not closed by the conserved phenylalanine or tryptophan, this likely results from a read error. The J gene is TRBJ1-2, the V gene TRBV4-2, with 12 bases aligning to TRBD1. This CDR3 has 16 residues. Germline-derived CDR1 and CDR2 are LGHNA and YNFKEQ. Unmatched junction bases numbered 11, after V lost 4 bases and J lost 8 bases. CDR3 amino acids: CASSPSGQGATWGYTL. The CDR3 DNA reads as TGTGCCAGCAGCCCATCGGGACAGGGGGCGACTTGGGGCTACACCCTC.

The chain carries TRBV6-5 and TRBJ2-7; D may be TRBD2 (5 bases). The CDR3 loop spans 13 amino acids. V lost 6 bases and J 6 bases, leaving 15 bases between the germline ends. The germline V gene encodes CDR1 MNHEY and CDR2 SVGAGI. CDR3 sequence: CASRRDGAGEQYF. In nucleotides, the CDR3 is TGTGCCAGCAGACGGGATGGAGCTGGCGAGCAGTACTTC.

This clone was found a few times. V usage is TRBV30 and J usage is TRBJ1-5; 7 bases line up with TRBD1. The CDR3 loop spans 13 amino acids. Germline CDR1 and CDR2: GTSNPN and SVGIG (reference sequence). Germline trimming cut 8 bases from V and 3 bases from J; bases unmatched to any gene: 7. CDR3 residues: CAVGQNHNQPQHF. The CDR3 DNA is TGTGCCGTGGGACAGAATCACAATCAGCCCCAGCATTTT. Full variable domain (missing parts from reference TRBV30 and TRBJ1-5): SQTIHQWPATLVQPVGSPLSLECTVEGTSNPNLYWYRQAAGRGLQLLFYSVGIGQISSEVPQNLSASRPQDRQFILSSKKLLLSDSGFYLCAVGQNHNQPQHFGDGTRLSIL.

This rearrangement joins TRBV19 to TRBJ1-2; 8 nucleotides agree with TRBD1. This CDR3 spans 15 amino acids. Per the germline V gene, CDR1 is LNHDA and CDR2 is SQIVND (reference sequence). After removal of 5 bases from V and 4 bases from J, the junction contained 9 bases not matched to a gene. The CDR3 protein is CASSGDRGESYGYTF. CDR3 sequence (DNA): TGTGCCAGTAGTGGAGACAGGGGTGAATCCTATGGCTACACCTTC.

The CDR3, as DNA: TGCAGCGTTTCGGGGGGTCTGAACACTGAAGCTTTCTTT. Its translation is CSVSGGLNTEAFF. The chain links TRBV29-1 to TRBJ1-1; D is possibly TRBD1 (5 bases). The CDR3 loop spans 13 amino acids. Germline V gene sequence: CDR1 SQVTM, CDR2 ANQGSEA. The V and J ends lost 5 bases and 0 bases respectively, with 10 bases between them.

V usage is TRBV21-1 and J usage is TRBJ1-5. TRBV21-1 is a pseudogene. This CDR3 contains 14 residues. The chain's CDR3 is CASSEEGRNQPQHF. The CDR3 region has the DNA TGTGCCAGCAGCGAGGAGGGTCGAAATCAGCCCCAGCATTTT.

In this sample, this clone turned up once. CDR3 sequence reads: CASNTVGGDQPQHF. The CDR3 nucleotides are TGTGCCAGCAATACGGTCGGGGGTGATCAGCCCCAGCATTTT. This chain links TRBV2 with TRBJ1-5; tentatively, D is TRBD1 (5 bases). From germline, CDR1 is SNHLY and CDR2 FYNNEI. Trimming took off 7 bases at V and 5 bases at J, with 15 bases between the two ends. The length of the CDR3 is 14 residues.

The chain combines TRBV28 with TRBJ2-7, with TRBD1 matching 10 bases. Germline trimming cut 6 bases from V and 5 bases from J; bases unmatched to any gene: 10. The CDR3 is 15 amino acids. Looked up from germline, CDR1 is MDHEN and CDR2 is SYDVKM. The CDR3 loop is CASSPTGGAGHEQYF. CDR3 bases: TGTGCCAGCAGCCCGACAGGGGGCGCAGGGCACGAGCAGTACTTC.

The CDR3 coding sequence is TGTGCCAGCAGTGAACAGGGTACGAGATCCTACGAGCAGTACTTC. Its protein product is CASSEQGTRSYEQYF. The rearrangement links TRBV6-1 to TRBJ2-7; the D gene is possibly TRBD1 (5 bases). Looked up from germline, CDR1 is MNHNS and CDR2 is SASEGT. This CDR3 contains 15 residues. Trimming left V 2 bases short and J 1 base short, with 12 bases between.

V is TRBV27 and J is TRBJ1-4; 7 bases fit TRBD1. Per the germline V gene, CDR1 is MNHEY and CDR2 is SMNVEV (reference sequence). Losses at the gene ends were 6 bases for V and 4 bases for J; bases not matched to a gene: 2. The CDR3 loop spans 13 amino acids. CDR3 sequence (DNA): TGTGCCAGCAGGACAGGGCATAATGAAAAACTGTTTTTT. This gives the protein CASRTGHNEKLFF. Drawing the rest from reference TRBV27 and TRBJ1-4, the complete variable domain is EAQVTQNPRYLITVTGKKLTVTCSQNMNHEYMSWYRQDPGLGLRQIYYSMNVEVTDKGDVPEGYKVSRKEKRNFPLILESPSPNQTSLYFCASRTGHNEKLFFGSGTQLSVL.

This chain connects TRBV18 to TRBJ2-2; D uncertain. V lost 2 bases to trimming and J lost 8 bases, with 15 bases between them. Germline V CDR1 and CDR2: KGHSH, LQKENI. The CDR3 contains 15 residues. DNA of the CDR3: TGTGCCAGCTCACCAGGGCTAATGGAAGGTGGGGAGCTGTTTTTT. Translating it yields CASSPGLMEGGELFF.

The chain is built from TRBV5-4 and TRBJ2-7, with D maybe TRBD2 (5 bases). This CDR3 is 13 amino acids long. Trimming removed 0 bases from V and 11 bases from J, with 15 bases in between. Germline V gene lookup returns CDR1 SGHNT and CDR2 YYREEE (reference sequence). CDR3 bases: TGTGCCAGCAGCTTGGTGGCAGGAGGCCATAAGTACTTC. Its translation is CASSLVAGGHKYF.